This is a list of T cell receptor beta chains from one sample in a study of blood T cell repertoires in COVID-19. Here immunoSEQ multiplex PCR was the method, and the copy in TCRdb shows in-frame clones only, minus some. The repertoire consists of about 160,000 clones, with around 89% occurring once and the leading ten covering about 2.6%. The specimen sequenced was peripheral blood. These receptors were taken from a man in his sixties with acute or convalescent COVID-19. Each CDR3 is given with its conserved first and last residue. A D gene is named only where the DNA matches it firmly. Part of the rows lack a size; the others show once, few, many or a class for expanded clones.

TRBD1	TRBV6-4	NA	TRBJ2-1	TGTGCCAGCGCAGACAGGGCGGCCAATGAGCAGTTCTTC	CASADRAANEQFF
TRBD2	TRBV9	NA	TRBJ2-5	TGTGCCAGCAGTAGAGCGGGGGGGCTAGAGACCCAGTACTTC	CASSRAGGLETQYF
NA	TRBV7-2	NA	TRBJ1-2	TGTGCCAGCAGCTCACAGGGTTTGGGGGGCTACACCTTC	CASSSQGLGGYTF
TRBD2	TRBV6-4	NA	TRBJ2-5	TGTGCCAGCAGTGACAAGGACCAGCGGGGGATAAATGGAGAGACCCAGTACTTC	CASSDKDQRGINGETQYF
NA	TRBV27	NA	TRBJ1-6	TGTGCCAGCAGTTCTCAAAGGGGCACCCTCCACTTT	CASSSQRGTLHF
NA	TRBV7-2	NA	TRBJ1-3	TGTGCCAGCAGCCTTAATCGACAGAGGGGAAACACCATATATTTT	CASSLNRQRGNTIYF
NA	TRBV5-8	once	TRBJ1-5	TGTGCCAGCAGCTTGGGGCAGACTCCAGGGCAGCCCCAGCATTTT	CASSLGQTPGQPQHF
TRBD1	TRBV7-2	NA	TRBJ1-3	TGTGCCAGCGGGACTCCGGGACAGGGGCGTGGAAACACCATATATTTT	CASGTPGQGRGNTIYF
NA	TRBV4-1	NA	TRBJ1-4	TGCGCCAGCAGCCGATCCGAGGCCGACGAAAAACTGTTTTTT	CASSRSEADEKLFF
NA	TRBV28	once	TRBJ1-5	TGTGCCAGCAGTTTTGATTTTGGAAGGGGAAGCCAGCCCCAGCATTTT	CASSFDFGRGSQPQHF
NA	TRBV6-5	NA	TRBJ1-5	TGTGCCAGCAGTTACTCGGGGGCGAGGCAGCCCCAGCATTTT	CASSYSGARQPQHF
NA	TRBV19	NA	TRBJ2-5	TGTGCCAGTAGTATAGCCCCCCAGGGCCCAGAGACCCAGTACTTC	CASSIAPQGPETQYF
NA	TRBV28	once	TRBJ1-5	TGTGCCAGCAGTGCCCAGGGTCCTGGTCATCAGCCCCAGCATTTT	CASSAQGPGHQPQHF
NA	TRBV7-6	NA	TRBJ2-2	TGTGCCAGCAGCCAAGGACTAAGCGCGAACACCGGGGAGCTGTTTTTT	CASSQGLSANTGELFF
NA	TRBV9	NA	TRBJ1-2	TGTGCCAGCAGCGCCCCCGGCGGGGGAAGAAACTATGGCTACACCTTC	CASSAPGGGRNYGYTF
NA	TRBV19	NA	TRBJ1-2	TGTGCCAGTAGTATAGGGCCCCGGGAAGGCTACACCTTC	CASSIGPREGYTF
TRBD1	TRBV5-1	NA	TRBJ1-2	TGCGCCAGCAGCGTGGGGGCGACAGGGAACTATGGCTACACCTTC	CASSVGATGNYGYTF
NA	TRBV28	NA	TRBJ1-2	TGTGCCAGCAGTTGGACAGCTAACTATGGCTACACCTTC	CASSWTANYGYTF